This T cell receptor beta chain was documented in a study of CXCR3-negative and CXCR3-positive naive CD8 T cells. Study at large: TRB reads totalled about 150 million, about 1.5 +/- 0.3 million per library.

The authors prepared UMI-labeled TRB cDNA libraries by 5' RACE. Following a re-call of the 5' RACE reads, TCRdb has one entry per CDR3 protein and lacks DNA. The listing contains 56,000 or so distinct CDR3 sequences. Germline lookup yields CDR1 SGHRS and CDR2 YFSETQ. The CDR3 length is 14 residues. The chain is built from TRBV5-1 and TRBJ2-4. The TCR was taken from a human donor in good health. Some clones in this sample may be carry-over from other donors' samples. Sequenced: memory CD8+ T cells from blood. CDR3: CASSLAQGKNIQYF.